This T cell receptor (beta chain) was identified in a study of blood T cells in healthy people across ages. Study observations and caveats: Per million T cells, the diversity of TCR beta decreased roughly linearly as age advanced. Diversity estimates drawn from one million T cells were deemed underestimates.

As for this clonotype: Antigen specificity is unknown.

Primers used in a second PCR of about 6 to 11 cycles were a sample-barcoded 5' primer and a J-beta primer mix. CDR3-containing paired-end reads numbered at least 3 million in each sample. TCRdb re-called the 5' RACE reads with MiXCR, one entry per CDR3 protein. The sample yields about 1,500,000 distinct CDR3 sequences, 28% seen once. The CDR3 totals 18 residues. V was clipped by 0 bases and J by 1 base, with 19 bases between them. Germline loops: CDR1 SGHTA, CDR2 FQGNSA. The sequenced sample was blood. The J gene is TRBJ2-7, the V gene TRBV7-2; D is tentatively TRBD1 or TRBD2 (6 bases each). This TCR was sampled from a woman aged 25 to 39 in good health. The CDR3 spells CASSLASGGAGRSYEQYF. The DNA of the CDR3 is TGTGCCAGCAGCTTAGCTTCCGGGGGCGCGGGGCGATCCTACGAGCAGTACTTC. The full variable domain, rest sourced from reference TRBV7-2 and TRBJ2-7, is GAGVSQSPSNKVTEKGKDVELRCDPISGHTALYWYRQSLGQGLEFLIYFQGNSAPDKSGLPSDRFSAERTGGSVSTLTIQRTQQEDSAVYLCASSLASGGAGRSYEQYFGPGTRLTVT.